A selection of T cell receptor beta chains follows, all from one sample in a study of tumor and adjacent non-tumor tissue in lung cancer. TCRdb passed the multiplex PCR reads through MiXCR, listing each CDR3 protein once. The sample gives 120,000 or so distinct CDR3 sequences, around three fifths of which show up once; around 13% is in the top ten. The specimen sequenced was lung tumor tissue. The receptor source for this set is a man between 25 and 39 years old with non-small cell lung cancer. Each CDR3 is given with its conserved first and last residue. D genes are given only for firm matches. Rows may omit the clone size; those that give it use once, few, many or a size class.

-,few,14,TRBV30,TRBJ1-5,CAWSLNGGIQPQHF,TGTGCCTGGAGTTTAAACGGGGGGATTCAGCCCCAGCATTTT
-,-,12,TRBV29-1,TRBJ1-2,CSVEEGRASYTF,TGCAGCGTTGAAGAGGGGAGGGCTAGTTACACCTTC
-,-,15,TRBV24-1,TRBJ2-1,CATSDFGHGGNDQFF,TGTGCCACCAGTGATTTCGGACATGGGGGAAATGATCAGTTCTTC
-,-,14,TRBV20-1,TRBJ1-1,CSVRVPQGGTEAFF,TGCAGTGTTAGAGTCCCTCAGGGAGGGACTGAAGCTTTCTTT
TRBD1,-,15,TRBV4-2,TRBJ1-5,CAISQEGQPNQPQHF,TGTGCCATCAGCCAAGAGGGACAGCCGAATCAGCCCCAGCATTTT
TRBD2,-,16,TRBV24-1,TRBJ2-1,CATSGGTSGSLNEQFF,TGTGCCACCAGTGGGGGGACTAGCGGGAGTTTAAATGAGCAGTTCTTC
TRBD1,-,17,TRBV20-1,TRBJ1-2,CSAGDVSGQGANYGYTF,TGCAGTGCTGGGGACGTGTCTGGACAGGGAGCTAACTATGGCTACACCTTC
-,-,12,TRBV20-1,TRBJ2-5,CSATTGAGTQYF,TGCAGTGCCACGACGGGTGCGGGGACCCAGTACTTC
-,few,15,TRBV20-1,TRBJ1-6,CRARLVDTRNSPLHF,TGCCGTGCTAGGCTCGTCGACACTAGGAATTCACCCCTCCACTTT
-,many,13,TRBV7-9,TRBJ2-5,CASSWVEGETQYF,TGTGCCAGCAGCTGGGTGGAGGGAGAGACCCAGTACTTC
TRBD1,-,13,TRBV12-3/TRBV12-4,TRBJ2-1,CASSRDREDEQFF,TGTGCCAGCAGCAGGGACAGGGAAGATGAGCAGTTCTTC
-,-,15,TRBV20-1,TRBJ1-2,CSAREMSAGDYGYTF,TGCAGTGCTAGAGAGATGTCGGCAGGAGACTATGGCTACACCTTC
TRBD1,once,14,TRBV4-2,TRBJ2-7,CASSQLGQAYEQYF,TGTGCCAGCAGCCAACTCGGACAGGCCTACGAGCAGTACTTC
TRBD2,once,14,TRBV20-1,TRBJ2-1,CSPRWAGGHNEQFF,TGCAGTCCTAGATGGGCGGGGGGTCACAATGAGCAGTTTTTC
TRBD2,many,14,TRBV20-1,TRBJ2-5,CSAASGRKQETQYF,TGCAGTGCTGCCAGCGGGAGAAAACAAGAGACCCAGTACTTC
-,once,14,TRBV11-1,TRBJ1-1,CASSKKGANTEAFF,TGTGCCAGCAGCAAGAAAGGGGCGAATACAGAAGCTTTCTTT
-,once,15,TRBV6-1,TRBJ2-1,CSSSQGPGDGNRQFF,TGTTCCAGCAGCCAGGGGCCAGGAGATGGGAATAGGCAGTTCTTC
-,-,15,TRBV12-3/TRBV12-4,TRBJ2-1,CASSFGQGSYNEQFF,TGTGCCAGCAGTTTTGGGCAGGGCTCCTACAATGAGCAGTTCTTC
-,-,14,TRBV7-9,TRBJ2-7,CASSQREISYEQYF,TGTGCCAGCAGCCAACGGGAGATCTCCTACGAGCAGTACTTC
-,-,15,TRBV4-1,TRBJ2-7,CASSHAVAQGYEQYF,TGCGCCAGCAGCCATGCGGTAGCGCAGGGCTACGAGCAGTACTTC
-,few,12,TRBV29-1,TRBJ1-1,CSSRMVNTEAFF,TGCAGCTCAAGGATGGTGAATACTGAAGCTTTCTTT
-,-,15,TRBV12-5,TRBJ1-1,CASGLRGSMNTEAFF,TGTGCTAGTGGTTTGCGGGGGAGCATGAACACTGAAGCTTTCTTT
TRBD1,few,15,TRBV14,TRBJ1-4,CASTQGPGTGEKLFF,TGTGCCAGCACCCAAGGACCCGGGACAGGTGAAAAACTGTTTTTT
TRBD2,few,15,TRBV5-1,TRBJ2-3,CASSYSGRDTDTQYF,TGCGCCAGCAGCTATAGCGGGAGAGATACAGATACGCAGTATTTT
-,-,12,TRBV20-1,TRBJ2-3,CGALGRADTRYF,TGCGGTGCGCTGGGACGGGCAGATACTCGGTATTTT
TRBD1,-,17,TRBV4-3,TRBJ2-7,CASSLVGDRRLFYGQYF,TGTGCCAGCAGCCTAGTTGGGGACAGGAGGTTGTTCTACGGGCAGTACTTC
-,once,12,TRBV6-6,TRBJ2-1,CASNTGTNEQFF,TGTGCCAGCAACACGGGGACGAATGAGCAATTCTTC
-,-,15,TRBV5-1,TRBJ2-1,CASSLLGVRGNEQFF,TGCGCCAGCAGCTTGCTGGGCGTGAGAGGGAATGAGCAGTTCTTC
TRBD1,-,14,TRBV11-2,TRBJ1-1,CVSNLRGLDTEAFF,TGTGTCAGCAACTTAAGGGGGCTGGACACTGAAGCTTTCTTT
-,-,10,TRBV2,TRBJ1-2,CASSEDGYTF,TGTGCCAGCAGTGAAGATGGCTACACCTTC
-,-,15,TRBV6-2/TRBV6-3,TRBJ2-6,CATSPRWPGANFLTF,TGTGCCACCAGTCCCAGGTGGCCTGGGGCCAACTTCCTGACTTTC
-,-,15,TRBV11-2,TRBJ2-2,CASSFRQANTWELFF,TGTGCCAGCAGCTTTAGACAGGCGAACACCTGGGAGCTGTTTTTT
-,-,14,TRBV12-3/TRBV12-4,TRBJ2-3,CARSCGGPRDTQYF,TGTGCCAGGAGTTGTGGAGGGCCAAGGGATACGCAGTATTTT
-,many,12,TRBV29-1,TRBJ1-6,CSVADHNSPLHF,TGCAGCGTTGCCGACCATAATTCACCCCTCCACTTT
-,-,18,TRBV5-1,TRBJ1-2,CASSLASPTAGQNYGYTF,TGCGCCAGCAGCTTGGCCTCGCCGACAGCAGGACAAAACTATGGCTACACCTTC
-,-,12,TRBV5-6,TRBJ1-1,CVISYTNTEAFF,TGTGTCATCAGTTATACCAACACTGAAGCTTTCTTT
-,-,19,TRBV13,TRBJ2-7,CASSLVERGYGSHSYEQYF,TGTGCCAGCAGCTTAGTGGAACGTGGATACGGGAGCCACTCCTACGAGCAGTACTTC
-,once,13,TRBV23-1,TRBJ2-3,CASSHLLGNTQYF,TGCGCCAGCAGTCATCTTCTGGGGAATACGCAGTATTTT
-,many,13,TRBV6-2/TRBV6-3,TRBJ1-2,CASSYLAGDGYTF,TGTGCCAGCAGTTACTTGGCAGGAGATGGCTACACCTTC
TRBD2,-,15,TRBV20-1,TRBJ2-5,CNASGGRGRQETQYF,TGCAATGCTAGTGGTGGGCGGGGGAGACAAGAGACCCAGTACTTC
-,-,18,TRBV20-1,TRBJ2-7,CSARDTRVVGSHSYEQYF,TGCAGTGCTAGAGATACAAGAGTAGTAGGAAGCCACTCCTATGAGCAGTACTTC
TRBD2,-,17,TRBV4-3,TRBJ2-7,CARSQALAGGLSNEQYF,TGCGCCAGGAGCCAAGCCCTAGCGGGGGGTTTGTCGAACGAGCAGTACTTC
-,-,18,TRBV10-3,TRBJ1-6,CAIRAGGDVYPYKSPLHF,TGTGCCATTCGAGCGGGGGGCGACGTGTACCCCTATAAATCACCCCTCCACTTT
TRBD2,many,19,TRBV20-1,TRBJ2-3,CSAREQGERTSGETDTQYF,TGCAGTGCTAGAGAACAGGGTGAACGGACTAGCGGGGAAACAGATACGCAGTATTTT
-,-,16,TRBV12-3/TRBV12-4,TRBJ1-5,CASSSERGSGNQPQHF,TGTGCCAGCAGTTCTGAAAGGGGTTCGGGCAATCAGCCCCAGCATTTT
-,-,15,TRBV2,TRBJ1-4,CASSEGTGLREKLFF,TGTGCCAGCAGTGAGGGGACGGGACTGAGGGAAAAACTGTTTTTT